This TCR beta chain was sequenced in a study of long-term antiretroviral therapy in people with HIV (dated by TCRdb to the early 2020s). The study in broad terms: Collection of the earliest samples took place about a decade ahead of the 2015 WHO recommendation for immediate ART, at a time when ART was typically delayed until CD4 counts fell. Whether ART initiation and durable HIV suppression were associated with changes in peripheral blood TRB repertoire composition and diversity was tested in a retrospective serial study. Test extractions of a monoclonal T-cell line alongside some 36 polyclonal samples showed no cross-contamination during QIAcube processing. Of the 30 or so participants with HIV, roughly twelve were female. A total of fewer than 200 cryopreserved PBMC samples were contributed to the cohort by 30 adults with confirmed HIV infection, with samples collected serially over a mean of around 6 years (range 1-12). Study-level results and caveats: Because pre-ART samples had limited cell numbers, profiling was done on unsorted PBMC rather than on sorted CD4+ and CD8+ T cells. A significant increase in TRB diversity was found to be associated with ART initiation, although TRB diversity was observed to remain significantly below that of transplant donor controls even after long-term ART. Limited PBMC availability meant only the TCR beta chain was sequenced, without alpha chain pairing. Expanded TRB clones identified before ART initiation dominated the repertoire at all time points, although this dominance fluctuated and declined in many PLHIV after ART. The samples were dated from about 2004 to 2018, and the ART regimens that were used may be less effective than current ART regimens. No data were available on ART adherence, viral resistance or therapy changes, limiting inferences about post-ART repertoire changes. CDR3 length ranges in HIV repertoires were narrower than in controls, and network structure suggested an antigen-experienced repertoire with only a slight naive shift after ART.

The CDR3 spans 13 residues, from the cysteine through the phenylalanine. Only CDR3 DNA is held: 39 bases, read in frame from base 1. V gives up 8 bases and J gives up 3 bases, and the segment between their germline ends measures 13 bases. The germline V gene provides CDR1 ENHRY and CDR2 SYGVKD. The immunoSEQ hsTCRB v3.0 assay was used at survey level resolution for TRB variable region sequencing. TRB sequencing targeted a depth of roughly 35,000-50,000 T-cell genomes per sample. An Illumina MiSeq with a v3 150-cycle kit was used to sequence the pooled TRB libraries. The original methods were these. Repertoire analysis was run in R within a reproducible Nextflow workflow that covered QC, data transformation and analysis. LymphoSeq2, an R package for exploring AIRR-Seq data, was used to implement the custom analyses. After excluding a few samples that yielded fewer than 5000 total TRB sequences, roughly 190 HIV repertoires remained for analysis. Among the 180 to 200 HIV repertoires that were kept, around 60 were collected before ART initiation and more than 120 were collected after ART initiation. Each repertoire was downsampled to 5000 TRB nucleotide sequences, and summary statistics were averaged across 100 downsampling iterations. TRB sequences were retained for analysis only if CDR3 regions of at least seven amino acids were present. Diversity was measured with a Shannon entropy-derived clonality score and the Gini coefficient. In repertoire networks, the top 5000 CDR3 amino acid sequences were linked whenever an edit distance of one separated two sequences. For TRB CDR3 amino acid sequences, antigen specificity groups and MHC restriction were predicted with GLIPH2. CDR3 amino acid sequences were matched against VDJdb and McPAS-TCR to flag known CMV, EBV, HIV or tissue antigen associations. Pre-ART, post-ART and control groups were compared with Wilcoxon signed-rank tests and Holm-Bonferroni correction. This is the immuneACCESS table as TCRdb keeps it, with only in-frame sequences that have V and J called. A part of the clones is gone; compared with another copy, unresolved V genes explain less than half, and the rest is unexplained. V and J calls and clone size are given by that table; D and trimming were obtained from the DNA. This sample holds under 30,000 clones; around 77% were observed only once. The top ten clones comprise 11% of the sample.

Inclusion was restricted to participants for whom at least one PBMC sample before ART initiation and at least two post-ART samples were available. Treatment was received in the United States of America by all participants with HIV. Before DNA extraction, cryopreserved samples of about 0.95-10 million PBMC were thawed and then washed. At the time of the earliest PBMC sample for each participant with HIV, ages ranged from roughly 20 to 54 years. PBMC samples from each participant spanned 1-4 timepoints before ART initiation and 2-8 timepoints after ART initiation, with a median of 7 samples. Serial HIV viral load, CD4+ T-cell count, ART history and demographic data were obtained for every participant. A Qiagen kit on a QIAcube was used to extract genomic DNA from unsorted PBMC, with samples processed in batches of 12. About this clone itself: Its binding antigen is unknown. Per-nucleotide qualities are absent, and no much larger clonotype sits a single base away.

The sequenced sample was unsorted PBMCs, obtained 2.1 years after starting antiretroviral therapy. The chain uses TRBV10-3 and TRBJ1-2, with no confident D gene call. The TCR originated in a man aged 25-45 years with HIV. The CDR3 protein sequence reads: CAISGEFYYGYTF. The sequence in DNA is TGTGCCATCTCCGGGGAGTTCTACTATGGCTACACCTTC.